This T cell receptor beta chain stems from a study of T-cell memory formation after mild COVID-19. Study overall: TCR clusters were mostly donor specific.

With 3 bases removed from V and 5 bases from J, the gap between germline ends came to 15 bases. The CDR3 consists of 15 residues. Germline loops: CDR1 SGHRS, CDR2 YFSETQ. TCRdb redid the calling of the 5' RACE reads with MiXCR, one entry per CDR3 protein. Of about 360,000 distinct CDR3 sequences in the sample, 10% to 15% were seen once. What was sequenced was PBMCs or a T cell subset sorted from them (not recorded which). The chain employs TRBV5-1 and TRBJ2-1; the D is unclear. This receptor was identified in a man aged 18 to 30 who had mild COVID-19 (a few samples of this study predate the infection). Cell type and time point are not known. CDR3 loop: CASSSLGIGNNEQFF. CDR3 DNA: TGCGCCAGCAGCTCCCTCGGAATAGGGAACAATGAGCAGTTCTTC.